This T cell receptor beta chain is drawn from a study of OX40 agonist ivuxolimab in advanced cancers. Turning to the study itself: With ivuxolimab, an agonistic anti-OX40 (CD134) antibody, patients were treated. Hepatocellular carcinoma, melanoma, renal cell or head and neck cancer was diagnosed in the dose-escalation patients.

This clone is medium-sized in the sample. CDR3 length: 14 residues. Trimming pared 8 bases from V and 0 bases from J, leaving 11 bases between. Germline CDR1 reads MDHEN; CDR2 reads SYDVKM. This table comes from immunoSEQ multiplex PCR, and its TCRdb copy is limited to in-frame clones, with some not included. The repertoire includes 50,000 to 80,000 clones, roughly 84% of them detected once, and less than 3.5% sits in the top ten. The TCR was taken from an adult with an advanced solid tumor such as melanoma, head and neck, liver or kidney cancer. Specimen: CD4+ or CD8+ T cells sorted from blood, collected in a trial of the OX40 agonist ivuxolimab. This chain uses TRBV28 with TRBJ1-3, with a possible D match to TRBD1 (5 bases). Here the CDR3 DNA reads TGTGCCAGCTTCGCAGGGAGCTCTGGAAACACCATATATTTT. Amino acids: CASFAGSSGNTIYF.